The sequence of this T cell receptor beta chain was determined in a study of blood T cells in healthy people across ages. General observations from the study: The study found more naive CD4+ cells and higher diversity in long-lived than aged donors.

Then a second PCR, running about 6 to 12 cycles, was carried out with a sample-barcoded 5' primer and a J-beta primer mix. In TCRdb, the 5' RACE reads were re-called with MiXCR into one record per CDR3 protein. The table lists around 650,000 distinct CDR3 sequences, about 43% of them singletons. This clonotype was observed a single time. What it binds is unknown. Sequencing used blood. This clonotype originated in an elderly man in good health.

CDR3 amino acids: CASSLGPGARETQYF. The CDR3 bases are TGTGCCAGCAGCTTAGGTCCGGGGGCGAGGGAGACCCAGTACTTC. The chain recombines TRBV7-6 with TRBJ2-5, with D perhaps assigned TRBD1 or TRBD2 (6 bases each). CDR3 length equals 15 residues. The V and J ends lost 1 base and 5 bases respectively, with 14 bases between them. CDR1 is SGHVS and CDR2 is FNYEAQ in the germline V gene.